This record looks at one TCR beta chain sequence and its context. Its antigen is still unknown. These data originate in a study of cytomegalovirus exposure and HLA in healthy donors. Broader study findings: HLA allele associations emerged for fewer than 20,000 TCR beta sequences in a later analysis, at 0.05 false discovery rate. HLA-A and HLA-B allele assignments for most subjects were reportedly predicted accurately using TCR beta sequences.

The PCR made use of 60 Vbeta and 13 Jbeta primers. Generated by immunoSEQ multiplex PCR, the TCRdb table keeps only in-frame clones and is missing some. The sample holds around 130,000 clones, around 80% seen once. Input material: PBMCs. The TCR was taken from a woman under 30 in good health and CMV-seropositive.

CDR3 DNA sequence: TGTGCCAGCAGCTTGATAGCGGGGAAGAATGAGCAGTTCTTC. Its translation: CASSLIAGKNEQFF. The chain joins TRBV5-4 to TRBJ2-1; 8 nucleotides match TRBD2. Per germline, CDR1 SGHNT and CDR2 YYREEE (reference sequence). The CDR3 has 14 residues. Trimming removed 1 base from V and 7 bases from J; junction bases left unmatched: 4.